Below, 32 T cell receptor beta chains from the same sample are listed, as sequenced in a study of T-cell reconstitution after alpha-beta-depleted transplantation in children (dated by TCRdb to 2016 to 2017). To prepare the library, PCR was applied. Instrument on record: Illumina HiSeq 2500. Molecular barcoding was employed in the preparation of TCR libraries, with unique molecular identifiers being used to normalize TCRbeta repertoire quantification. Clones were called with MiXCR by TCRdb after fastp trimmed the public reads at Q25, and only in-frame beta chains were retained. Every CDR3 protein is listed once, alongside the most common genes and DNA of its rows. Within this sample are roughly 220,000 distinct CDR3 sequences, with 12% of them counted one time only. Around 2.8% of the sample is taken by the ten largest. This sample comprised PBMCs from the stem cell graft donor, obtained from the stem cell graft. The receptors here all came from a human donor who donated a stem cell graft to a child with acute lymphoblastic leukemia.

At least ten counts were recorded for this clonotype. V usage is TRBV20-1 and J usage is TRBJ2-2; tentatively, D is TRBD1 (6 bases). V was cut by 3 bases and J by 3 bases, with 14 bases left in between. The length of the CDR3 is 15 residues. The germline V gene has CDR1 DFQATT and CDR2 SNEGSKA (reference sequence). CDR3 sequence (DNA): TGCAGTGCTAGGGGCCAAGGGGGTCACACCGGGGAGCTGTTTTTT. It specifies CSARGQGGHTGELFF.

This sequence joins TRBV30 and TRBJ1-1, with 8 bases aligning to TRBD1. From germline, CDR1 is GTSNPN and CDR2 SVGIG (reference sequence). Unmatched junction bases numbered 6, after V lost 4 bases and J lost 5 bases. The CDR3 is 13 amino acids. CDR3 protein: CAWTDRGWTEAFF. For the CDR3, the DNA is TGTGCCTGGACCGACAGGGGTTGGACTGAAGCTTTCTTT.

This clonotype was detected many times. The DNA for the CDR3 is TGTGCCATCAGAGGAGGGTACGAGCAGTACTTC. This encodes CAIRGGYEQYF. The chain links TRBV10-3 to TRBJ2-7; a possible D gene is TRBD2 (6 bases). The germline V and J ends were trimmed by 6 bases and 4 bases, with 7 bases remaining between them. The CDR3 loop spans 11 amino acids. Germline V gene lookup returns CDR1 ENHRY and CDR2 SYGVKD.

The V and J genes are TRBV5-4 and TRBJ2-7; 9 bases align to TRBD1. The CDR3 is 13 residues long. Germline CDR1 and CDR2: SGHNT and YYREEE (reference sequence). Losses at the gene ends were 5 bases for V and 6 bases for J; bases not matched to a gene: 6. For the CDR3, the DNA is TGTGCCAGCAGTTACGGACAGGGGACCGAGCAGTACTTC. Translation: CASSYGQGTEQYF. Drawing the rest from reference TRBV5-4 and TRBJ2-7, the complete variable domain is ETGVTQSPTHLIKTRGQQVTLRCSSQSGHNTVSWYQQALGQGPQFIFQYYREEENGRGNFPPRFSGLQFPNYSSELNVNALELDDSALYLCASSYGQGTEQYFGPGTRLTVT.

This clonotype has a handful of counts. V usage is TRBV4-3 and J usage is TRBJ1-4; the match to TRBD1 covers 7 bases. CDR3 length equals 20 residues. In germline, CDR1 is LGHNA, CDR2 YSLEER. After removal of 0 bases from V and 8 bases from J, the junction contained 21 bases not matched to a gene. CDR3 nucleotides: TGCGCCAGCAGCCAAGATCTGGGGCGATCGCAGGGGGACAACAGGGAAAAACTGTTTTTT. This translates into CASSQDLGRSQGDNREKLFF.

This clonotype was seen ten or more times. The chain recombines TRBV29-1 with TRBJ2-1, with 12 bases aligning to TRBD2. Germline-derived CDR1 and CDR2 are SQVTM and ANQGSEA. After removal of 3 bases from V and 10 bases from J, the junction contained 10 bases not matched to a gene. This CDR3 comprises 15 residues. This CDR3 is CSVEVTSGRRQEQFF. The CDR3 coding sequence is TGCAGCGTTGAGGTTACTAGCGGGAGGCGACAGGAGCAGTTCTTC.

This clonotype occurred many times. The chain uses TRBV4-3 and TRBJ2-3; 7 nucleotides agree with TRBD1. Germline V gene lookup returns CDR1 LGHNA and CDR2 YSLEER. V trimming: 5 bases; J trimming: 2 bases; junction bases outside the gene matches: 4. CDR3 size: 14 residues. In DNA form, the CDR3 reads TGCGCCAGCAGCACGGACAGGTACACAGATACGCAGTATTTT. This gives the protein CASSTDRYTDTQYF.

About this clonotype: Just one base apart from a much larger clone, this may be a read error. The chain couples TRBV6-1 to TRBJ1-1, with no clear D. Germline assignment: CDR1 MNHNS and CDR2 SASEGT. The CDR3 has 18 amino acids. V shed 5 bases and J shed 0 bases, with 22 bases lying between them. This CDR3 is CASSPFSALPPLNTEAFF. DNA of the CDR3: TGTGCCAGCAGTCCATTCTCGGCACTTCCGCCCTTGAACACTGAAGCTTTCTTT.

This clonotype was counted many times. V gene TRBV15 combines with J gene TRBJ2-7; no definite D call. Germline loops: CDR1 LNHNV, CDR2 YYDKDF (reference sequence). This CDR3 comprises 13 residues. V was clipped by 0 bases and J by 0 bases, with 3 bases between them. CDR3 amino acids: CATSRDHSYEQYF. For the CDR3, the DNA is TGTGCCACCAGCAGAGATCACTCCTACGAGCAGTACTTC.

In its sample, this clonotype was seen many times. The chain combines TRBV20-1 with TRBJ2-1, with 13 positions matching TRBD2. Germline V gene sequence: CDR1 DFQATT, CDR2 SNEGSKA (reference sequence). Trimming took 5 bases from V and 1 from J; bases not matched to a gene: 17. The CDR3 length is 20 residues. Here the CDR3 reads CSARLTSGRANRPSYNEQFF. The CDR3, as DNA: TGCAGTGCTCGCCTAACTAGCGGGAGGGCCAACCGCCCGTCCTACAATGAGCAGTTCTTC.

This clonotype was counted ten times or more. The V gene is TRBV7-9, the J gene TRBJ2-7; TRBD2 aligns across 8 bases. Germline V gene sequence: CDR1 SEHNR, CDR2 FQNEAQ (reference sequence). V dropped 5 bases and J dropped 3; count of bases not matched to a gene: 6. The CDR3 covers 14 residues. The CDR3 nucleotides are TGTGCCAGCAGCACCACGGGACTAGACTACGAGCAGTACTTC. Its protein product is CASSTTGLDYEQYF.

This clonotype was counted only a few times. The CDR3 here is CASSFRKTGYDSQYF. The CDR3 bases are TGTGCCAGCAGCTTCCGGAAGACAGGGTACGACAGTCAGTACTTC. The V gene is TRBV7-2, the J gene TRBJ2-4; 7 bases agree with TRBD1. Per germline, CDR1 SGHTA and CDR2 FQGNSA. This CDR3 spans 15 amino acids. V was clipped by 3 bases and J by 12 bases; unmatched bases: 14.

This clonotype was seen many times. This chain uses TRBV5-1 with TRBJ1-2; 11 nucleotides line up with TRBD1. The CDR3 runs to 19 residues. Germline V gene lookup returns CDR1 SGHRS and CDR2 YFSETQ. V shed 3 bases and J 5 bases; nucleotides not matched to a gene: 18. In nucleotides, the CDR3 is TGCGCCAGCAGCTGGGGTTTCCGGACAGGGGGCGCCGGTCGGTATGGCTACACCTTC. Amino acids: CASSWGFRTGGAGRYGYTF.

This clonotype was picked up many times. J is TRBJ2-7 and V is TRBV20-1, with TRBD2 identical over 11 bases. CDR1 and CDR2 from the germline V gene are DFQATT and SNEGSKA (reference sequence). This CDR3 region has 14 residues. V shed 6 bases and J 0 bases; nucleotides not matched to a gene: 4. CDR3 in amino acids: CSAAGLAVSYEQYF. For the CDR3, the DNA is TGCAGTGCGGCGGGACTAGCGGTCTCCTACGAGCAGTACTTC.

V is TRBV12-3 or TRBV12-4 and J is TRBJ2-2; 8 bases fit TRBD2. This CDR3 is built from 19 residues. Trimming cost V 7 bases and J 7 bases; bases outside gene matches: 23. The CDR3 protein is CASTYDRSGTLFDVGELFF. In nucleotides, the CDR3 is TGTGCCAGCACCTATGACCGTAGCGGGACCCTTTTTGATGTCGGGGAGCTGTTTTTT.

The sample holds many counts of this clonotype. The chain recombines TRBV27 with TRBJ2-3; 11 nucleotides line up with TRBD2. Germline V lookup: CDR1 MNHEY, CDR2 SMNVEV (reference sequence). The length of the CDR3 is 15 residues. The J segment lost 2 bases and the V segment lost 4 bases, leaving 2 bases of the junction unmatched. The CDR3 sequence is CASSYSGRDTDTQYF. The CDR3 bases are TGTGCCAGCAGTTATAGCGGGAGGGACACAGATACGCAGTATTTT.

This clonotype was detected ten times or more. This chain connects TRBV20-1 to TRBJ2-3; D is perhaps TRBD1 (5 bases). Deletions cut 5 bases from V and 2 bases from J, with 8 bases between. CDR1 and CDR2 (germline): DFQATT, SNEGSKA (reference sequence). The CDR3 is 12 amino acids. DNA of the CDR3: TGCAGTGCTCGACAGCTCACAGATACGCAGTATTTT. Translated: CSARQLTDTQYF.

The CDR3 DNA reads as TGTGCCAGCAGCCAAGATTTCGGGGTAGATGAGCAGTTCTTC. Residues: CASSQDFGVDEQFF. The chain recombines TRBV4-2 with TRBJ2-1, with a weak D call TRBD2 (5 bases). Germline lookup yields CDR1 LGHNA and CDR2 YNFKEQ. This CDR3 contains 14 residues. Trimming took off 0 bases at V and 8 bases at J, with 11 bases between the two ends.

At least ten counts were recorded for this clonotype. V usage is TRBV3-1 and J usage is TRBJ1-5; D is undetermined. Trimming removed 1 base from V and 7 bases from J, with 5 bases in between. CDR3 size: 12 residues. Germline V gene sequence: CDR1 LGHDT, CDR2 YNNKEL (reference sequence). This chain's CDR3 is CASSQVGQPQHF. In nucleotides, the CDR3 is TGTGCCAGCAGCCAAGTGGGCCAGCCCCAGCATTTT.

This clonotype was counted at least ten times. This sequence joins TRBV28 and TRBJ1-3; D remains ambiguous. The CDR3 is 16 residues long. CDR1 and CDR2 from the germline V gene are MDHEN and SYDVKM. V was shortened by 6 bases and J by 0 bases, with 15 bases between the two germline ends. This CDR3 reads CASSYARVSSGNTIYF. DNA for the CDR3: TGTGCCAGCAGCTACGCCCGGGTGAGCTCTGGAAACACCATATATTTT.

This clonotype was detected ten times or more. V is TRBV6-2 or TRBV6-3 and J is TRBJ2-1, with D possibly matching TRBD1 (5 bases). V lost 4 bases and J lost 6, with 16 bases in between. The germline gives CDR1 MNHEY, CDR2 SVGEGT. The CDR3 runs to 15 residues. CDR3 in DNA: TGTGCCAGCAGTTTCGGACAAGGAAGGACCAATGAGCAGTTCTTC. This translates into CASSFGQGRTNEQFF.

Ten or more counts support this clonotype. This chain joins TRBV4-2 and TRBJ2-5; D might be TRBD1 or TRBD2, each matching 6 bases. Per germline, CDR1 LGHNA and CDR2 YNFKEQ. This CDR3 has 16 amino acids. V was trimmed by 3 bases and J by 5 bases, leaving 19 bases between them. CDR3 region: CASSQSGTTGGETQYF. As DNA, the CDR3 is TGTGCCAGCAGCCAGTCCGGGACAACTGGGGGGGAGACCCAGTACTTC.

The chain links TRBV7-2 to TRBJ1-4; 10 nucleotides match TRBD1. The CDR3 has 15 residues. V was clipped by 5 bases and J by 8 bases; unmatched bases: 8. Germline V lookup: CDR1 SGHTA, CDR2 FQGNSA. This CDR3 reads CASSPDRGRREKLFF. The CDR3, as DNA: TGTGCCAGCAGCCCCGACAGGGGGCGCAGGGAAAAACTGTTTTTT.

The table lists this clonotype with many counts. This chain links TRBV12-3 or TRBV12-4 with TRBJ2-2; 9 nucleotides align to TRBD2. The CDR3 spans 14 residues. The ends lost 5 bases at V and 8 bases at J; junction bases unmatched: 6. The CDR3 loop is CASSPRTSEGELFF. DNA of the CDR3: TGTGCCAGCAGTCCCAGGACTAGCGAAGGGGAGCTGTTTTTT.

This clonotype was detected ten times or more. The V gene is TRBV28, the J gene TRBJ2-2; no clear D. Per the germline V gene, CDR1 is MDHEN and CDR2 is SYDVKM. The CDR3 has 15 amino acids. Deletions cut 3 bases from V and 0 bases from J, with 8 bases between. The chain's CDR3 is CASSFSRPNTGELFF. The CDR3 region has the DNA TGTGCCAGCAGTTTTTCCCGGCCGAACACCGGGGAGCTGTTTTTT.

This clonotype was seen repeatedly, ten times or more. The chain links TRBV20-1 to TRBJ1-6; tentative D call: TRBD1 (5 bases). In germline, CDR1 is DFQATT, CDR2 SNEGSKA (reference sequence). This CDR3 spans 13 amino acids. Trimming removed 3 bases at V and 8 bases at J, with 11 bases between. The CDR3 coding sequence is TGCAGTGCTAGCGGAGGGGTTGATTCACCCCTCCACTTT. Amino acids: CSASGGVDSPLHF.

This clonotype was detected ten times or more. The chain recombines TRBV7-2 with TRBJ2-7; 9 bases agree with TRBD2. V lost 5 bases, J lost 2 bases, and 7 bases stayed unmatched. Germline values: CDR1 SGHTA, CDR2 FQGNSA. CDR3 length: 15 amino acids. CDR3 region: CASSPRGRGAYEQYF. DNA for the CDR3: TGTGCCAGCAGCCCCCGCGGGAGGGGGGCCTACGAGCAGTACTTC.

In this sample, this clonotype turned up many times. CDR3 residues: CASSLEGGYNQPQHF. For the CDR3, the DNA is TGTGCCAGCAGCCTTGAGGGGGGTTACAATCAGCCCCAGCATTTT. The chain recombines TRBV5-5 with TRBJ1-5, with a tentative D call TRBD1 (6 bases). With 4 bases removed from V and 3 bases from J, the gap between germline ends came to 14 bases. Germline V CDR1 and CDR2: SGHKS, YYEKEE (reference sequence). This CDR3 is built from 15 residues.

Details on this clonotype: Since a much larger clone is just one base distant, this may be a read error. The rearrangement links TRBV5-1 to TRBJ2-5, with TRBD1 matching 10 bases. J was trimmed by 4 bases and V by 7 bases; bases with no gene match: 7. The germline V gene encodes CDR1 SGHRS and CDR2 YFSETQ. This CDR3 spans 14 amino acids. The CDR3 loop is CASSTTGGLETQYF. Written as DNA, the CDR3 is TGCGCCAGCTCTACGACAGGGGGCCTAGAGACCCAGTACTTC.

This clonotype was detected ten times or more. This chain joins TRBV7-3 and TRBJ2-1; D tentatively reads TRBD1 or TRBD2 (5 bases each). The CDR3 has 14 residues. V lost 2 bases and J 7 bases, leaving 12 bases between the germline ends. Looked up from germline, CDR1 is SGHTA and CDR2 is FQGTGA. The CDR3 DNA reads TGTGCCAGCAGCTTACTAGTTGGGGGAAATGAGCAGTTCTTC. Its protein is CASSLLVGGNEQFF.

In its sample, this clonotype was seen many times. This chain connects TRBV11-2 to TRBJ2-4; 8 bases are a match to TRBD2. Germline CDR1 and CDR2: SGHAT and FQNNGV. After removal of 0 bases from V and 1 base from J, the junction contained 11 bases not matched to a gene. The CDR3 covers 19 residues. This chain's CDR3 is CASSLDGSGRALAKNIQYF. In DNA, the CDR3 is TGTGCCAGCAGCTTAGACGGGTCCGGGAGGGCCTTGGCCAAAAACATTCAGTACTTC.

As for this clonotype: A read error may be the cause here, since a much bigger clone is one base away. The chain has TRBV6-1 and TRBJ2-5; 7 bases are shared with TRBD1. The CDR3 is made up of 15 amino acids. V lost 6 bases and J lost 1; bases outside the gene matches: 8. The germline V gene has CDR1 MNHNS and CDR2 SASEGT. The CDR3 loop reads CASRGGQSAQETQYF. DNA for the CDR3: TGTGCCAGCAGAGGGGGACAGTCTGCCCAAGAGACCCAGTACTTC.